This TCR beta chain is from a study of blood T cell repertoires in COVID-19. Study-level background: The United States, Italy and Spain were the sources of the acute and convalescent COVID-19 samples.

From germline, CDR1 is SQVTM and CDR2 ANQGSEA. The CDR3 is made up of 13 amino acids. Unmatched junction bases numbered 5, after V lost 6 bases and J lost 1 base. Authors' processing steps: Reference gene primers were amplified, and this amplification served to estimate nucleated cell counts. Method: immunoSEQ multiplex PCR; TCRdb's copy keeps in-frame clones and lacks some. V and J calls and clone size are given by that table; D and trimming were obtained from the DNA. The data show some 270,000 clones, with around nine tenths seen just once and about 2% held by the top ten. Those who participated ranged in age from roughly 18 to 95 years and resided in about two dozen US areas. Researchers sorted participants into cohorts using their self-reported clinical history.

Sequences were obtained from PBMCs or T cells enriched from blood (not recorded which). The receptor was derived from a woman aged 55-70 years who had recovered from COVID-19. V gene TRBV29-1 combines with J gene TRBJ2-5; 7 bases fit TRBD1. CDR3 DNA sequence: TGCAGCGTCGACAGGGTGGGCCAAGAGACCCAGTACTTC. Its translation is CSVDRVGQETQYF.